This TCR beta chain was sequenced for a study of PD-L1 blockade in urothelial cancer (TCRdb year 2017). Broadly, across the study: Every patient began therapy in 2014 and was given atezolizumab 1,200 mg intravenously every 3 weeks. Blood samples were analyzed at 3 weeks after treatment start (second dose) and at 6 weeks after treatment start. The study was an exploratory multi-omic analysis of somatic, immune and clinical correlates of response to PD-L1 blockade with atezolizumab in urothelial cancer. About nine tenths of the roughly 29 patients were identified as males with urothelial cancer of bladder origin, and a prior smoking history was reported by 18 of 29 patients. Pretreatment tumor samples, along with matched peripheral blood serially collected before and after atezolizumab treatment, were subjected to TCR sequencing. Pretreatment blood TCR-seq was available for about 30 patients, at least one posttreatment blood collection was obtained for 25 or so patients, and tumor TCR-seq was available for 25 or so patients. Patients had an ECOG performance status of 0 or 1 and had received between 0 and 3 prior chemotherapy regimens. Whole exome sequencing and RNA sequencing of pretreatment tumors were performed alongside TCR sequencing in the same patients. Durable clinical benefit was defined as a progression-free survival longer than 6 months, and TCR features were additionally tested against progression-free survival and overall survival. A median of 141,255 T cells and approximately 86,000 unique TCRs was obtained from blood samples, and a median clonality of roughly 0.074 was observed. Durable clinical benefit was achieved by nine patients and was not achieved by 20 patients. What the work shows at the level of the full study, not this receptor alone: Because of the small sample size (n ≈ 29) and the many exploratory analyses performed, the results are intended to be regarded as hypothesis-generating. A pretreatment peripheral blood TCR clonality below the median was linked to improved progression-free and overall survival. Among patients with durable benefit, tumor-associated TCR clones showed greater expansion in peripheral blood 3 weeks after treatment started (n of about 20, p = 0.022).

The CDR3 sequence holds 11 residues, the cysteine and phenylalanine included. Just the 33-base CDR3 DNA is kept, in frame starting at base 1. V drops 5 bases and J drops 6 bases, leaving 7 bases in between. In the germline V gene (reference sequence), CDR1 corresponds to MNHNY and CDR2 to SVGAGI. Synthetic TCR analog templates were spiked into each PCR so that absolute template abundance could be estimated from read counts. TCRbeta CDR3 regions were amplified from genomic DNA with bias-controlled V and J gene primers using the immunoSEQ assay. Sequencing of rearranged TCRbeta segments was performed at approximately 20X coverage. Under the source paper's analysis protocol: Sequencing errors were corrected by clustering, and CDR3s were annotated against IMGT so that V, D and J genes could be assigned. Downstream analyses used only productive TCRbeta rearrangements, leaving out any out-of-frame or stop-codon sequences. To compute clonality, Shannon entropy was normalized by the log of the number of unique productive sequences and then subtracted from one. Fisher's exact test with Benjamini-Hochberg correction, at a threshold of adjusted p below 0.01, was used to find clones that differed between time points or between blood and tumor. TCRdb re-hosts the immuneACCESS table, in-frame sequences only. Its copies lack some clones; in the studies checked, an unresolved V gene accounts for under half of them, and the cause for the rest is not known. V and J calls and clone size are copied from that table; D and trimming were computed from the DNA. For this sample the table gives roughly 54,000 clones, of which roughly nine tenths were detected only once. The leading ten clones occupy roughly 14% of the sample.

Sample time point, as interpreted from the label and publication: pretreatment peripheral blood. The cohort comprised 25 to 35 patients with locally advanced or metastatic urothelial carcinoma treated at Memorial Sloan Kettering on a trial protocol. Peripheral blood mononuclear cells were collected pretreatment and during treatment, with between 1 and 8 total time points per patient. The Qiagen DNeasy Blood extraction kit was used to purify genomic DNA from total PBMCs and tumor samples. PBMCs were collected pretreatment and during treatment, and were isolated and stored as previously described. The table lists this clone with a count of one. Its antigen is unknown. No much larger clone exists at a distance of one base, and base qualities are not known.

The rearrangement combines TRBV6-6 with TRBJ1-2, with the identity of the D gene unclear. The sequence was obtained from an older woman with urothelial cancer. This material consisted of PBMCs, taken around atezolizumab (anti-PD-L1) treatment. The CDR3 protein is CASSPENGYTF. The DNA sequence is TGTGCCAGCAGTCCTGAGAATGGCTACACCTTC.